The source of this T cell receptor beta chain is a study of shared clonotypes between healthy human individuals. CD45RO-negative, CCR7-selected cells formed the naive CD8 fraction, which excluded terminally differentiated effector memory CD45RA+ cells. HIV-negative, healthy adults without recent acute infections or vaccinations were the donors. Points on this clone: The antigen is undetermined.

CDR3 size: 14 residues. V was pared by 4 bases and J by 7 bases, with 5 bases of the junction left unmatched. Germline V gives CDR1 SEHNR, CDR2 FQNEAQ (reference sequence). The table came from immunoSEQ multiplex PCR; TCRdb's copy has only in-frame clones and leaves some out. The data show about 2 million clones, about 94% seen once. Whole-study results and caveats: Estimated richness was generally greater in naive than memory subsets.

The clonotype originates from a man between 18 and 35 years old in good health. Input material: naive CD8+ T cells sorted from blood. This sequence joins TRBV7-9 and TRBJ2-1; TRBD1 agrees at 9 bases. CDR3 sequence (DNA): TGTGCCAGCAGCTGGGGACAGGGAGAAAATGAGCAGTTCTTC. This sequence encodes CASSWGQGENEQFF.